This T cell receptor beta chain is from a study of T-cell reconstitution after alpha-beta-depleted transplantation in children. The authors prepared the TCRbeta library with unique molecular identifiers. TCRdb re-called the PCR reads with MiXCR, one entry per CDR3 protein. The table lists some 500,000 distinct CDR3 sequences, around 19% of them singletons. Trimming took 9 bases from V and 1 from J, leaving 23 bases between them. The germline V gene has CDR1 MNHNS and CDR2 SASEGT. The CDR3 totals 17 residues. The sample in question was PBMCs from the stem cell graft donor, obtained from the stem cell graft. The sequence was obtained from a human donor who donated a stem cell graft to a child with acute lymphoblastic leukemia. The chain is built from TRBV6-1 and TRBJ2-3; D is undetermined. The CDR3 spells CASRPRASILGTDTQYF. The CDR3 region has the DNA TGTGCCAGTCGACCCCGGGCTTCCATCCTTGGCACAGATACGCAGTATTTT.